A selection of T cell receptor beta chains follows, all from one sample in a study of response to subunit inactivated influenza vaccine. TCRdb re-called the RT-PCR reads with MiXCR, one entry per CDR3 protein. This sample has more than 550,000 distinct CDR3 sequences, with roughly 10% found just once. The sample was also linked to a second study, of T cells expressing NK-cell markers.

The material sequenced was PBMCs from blood, taken on the day of vaccination. The receptors originated from a man aged 50-59 years who received an inactivated influenza vaccine. The CDR3 runs from the conserved cysteine through the conserved F or W. The D gene is left open where the match is weak. Only some rows state a clone size, as once, few, many or a class for expanded clones.

clone size	CDR3 length	D gene	V gene	J gene	CDR3 DNA	CDR3 protein
few	15	TRBD1	TRBV7-9	TRBJ2-1	TGTGCCAGCAATCCAGGGGGCTCGATTCGGAATGAGCAGTTCTTC	CASNPGGSIRNEQFF
many	14	TRBD1	TRBV29-1	TRBJ2-1	TGCAGCGCCTCGGACAGGGGGGAGTACAATGAGCAGTTCTTC	CSASDRGEYNEQFF
few	13	-	TRBV5-5	TRBJ1-1	TGTGCCAGCAGCTTGGCCGGTCAGAATGAAGCTTTCTTT	CASSLAGQNEAFF
-	15	TRBD2	TRBV11-2	TRBJ2-1	TGTGCCAGCAGCTGGCGGGGGGCATCCTACAATGAGCAGTTCTTC	CASSWRGASYNEQFF
-	16	-	TRBV5-1	TRBJ2-3	TGCGCCAGCAGCTTGGTGGGACCAGGGAGTATAGATACGCAGTATTTT	CASSLVGPGSIDTQYF
many	13	TRBD2	TRBV12-3/TRBV12-4	TRBJ2-7	TGTGCCAGCAGTTTCAGCGGGACCTACGAGCAGTACTTC	CASSFSGTYEQYF
few	15	TRBD2	TRBV11-3	TRBJ2-1	TGTGCCAGCAGCCTAGCCACTAGCGGCTACAATGAGCAGTTCTTC	CASSLATSGYNEQFF
many	15	-	TRBV12-3/TRBV12-4	TRBJ1-5	TGTGCCAGCAGTTCCACGGGGGGAGGCAATCAGCCCCAGCATTTT	CASSSTGGGNQPQHF
few	14	-	TRBV9	TRBJ2-1	TGTGCCAGCAGCGTAGCGTCGTCAGGGAGTGAGCAGTTCTTC	CASSVASSGSEQFF
many	14	-	TRBV29-1	TRBJ2-7	TGCAGCGTTGAAGATCCTAGCGTTTTCAACGAGCAGTACTTC	CSVEDPSVFNEQYF
-	17	TRBD2	TRBV7-6	TRBJ2-1	TGTGCCAGCAGCTCCGGACTAGCGGGGGGTCCGAACTATGAGCAGTTCTTC	CASSSGLAGGPNYEQFF
many	12	-	TRBV7-9	TRBJ1-1	TGTGCCAGCAGCCCGGCGGCGTTGGAAGCTTTCTTT	CASSPAALEAFF
-	13	-	TRBV7-2	TRBJ1-2	TGTGCCAGCAGCCCCACGGGGAGGGAGGGCTACACCTTC	CASSPTGREGYTF
-	14	TRBD2	TRBV20-1	TRBJ2-1	TGCAGTGCTAGATTAGCAGCGGGGAACAATGAGCAGTTCTTC	CSARLAAGNNEQFF
-	13	TRBD1	TRBV12-3/TRBV12-4	TRBJ1-5	TGTGCCAGCAGTCGGACAGGGGGACAGCCCCAGCATTTT	CASSRTGGQPQHF
many	16	-	TRBV4-2	TRBJ2-1	TGTGCCAGCAGCCAAGATCGGGACGGTACTTACAATGAGCAGTTCTTC	CASSQDRDGTYNEQFF
-	15	-	TRBV4-1	TRBJ2-3	TGCGCCAGCAGCCAAGATTCAACTAGCACAGATACGCAGTATTTT	CASSQDSTSTDTQYF
many	13	-	TRBV6-2/TRBV6-3	TRBJ2-5	TGTGCCAGCAGTTACTCACGGGTGGAGACCCAGTACTTC	CASSYSRVETQYF
-	14	-	TRBV9	TRBJ1-2	TGTGCCAGCAGCGTGGTTCCAGAACAGCATGGCTACACCTTC	CASSVVPEQHGYTF
few	14	TRBD1	TRBV20-1	TRBJ1-3	TGCAGTGCTATTGACAGGGCGTCTGGAAACACCATATATTTT	CSAIDRASGNTIYF
-	13	-	TRBV20-1	TRBJ2-7	TGCAGTGCCTTAGAGTCCCTCTCTGCCGAGCAGTACTTC	CSALESLSAEQYF
-	17	TRBD1	TRBV11-2	TRBJ2-4	TGTGCCAGCAGCCCGCGATCGACAGGGGTGACCAAAAACATTCAGTACTTC	CASSPRSTGVTKNIQYF
-	13	TRBD2	TRBV6-1	TRBJ2-3	TGTGCCAGCAGGAAGCGGGAGGCAGATACGCAGTATTTT	CASRKREADTQYF
few	14	TRBD1	TRBV19	TRBJ1-5	TGTGCCAGTAGTGTGGGACAGCGCGCCCAGCCCCAGCATTTT	CASSVGQRAQPQHF
-	15	-	TRBV9	TRBJ1-4	TGTGCCAGCAGCGCAGGAGGACGTCGTGAGGAAAAACTGTTTTTT	CASSAGGRREEKLFF
many	14	-	TRBV12-3/TRBV12-4	TRBJ1-1	TGTGCCAGCAGTTCCCTTTGGGGGAACACTGAAGCTTTCTTT	CASSSLWGNTEAFF
-	14	-	TRBV20-1	TRBJ2-1	TGCAGTGCTAGAACTGGACTTCCTTACAATGAGCAGTTCTTC	CSARTGLPYNEQFF
few	16	TRBD1	TRBV18	TRBJ2-1	TGTGCCAGCTCACCACCGGCTGGACAGGGCGGCAATGAGCAGTTCTTC	CASSPPAGQGGNEQFF
-	15	TRBD1	TRBV4-2	TRBJ2-7	TGTGCCAGCAGCCAGACAGGGAATCGAGGCTACGAGCAGTACTTC	CASSQTGNRGYEQYF
-	16	-	TRBV7-9	TRBJ2-3	TGTGCCAGCAGCTTAGCTAGGGCCACTAGCACAGATACGCAGTATTTT	CASSLARATSTDTQYF
few	15	-	TRBV7-2	TRBJ2-2	TGTGCCAGCAGCTTACGAGGGTTCAACACCGGGGAGCTGTTTTTT	CASSLRGFNTGELFF
few	16	-	TRBV5-1	TRBJ1-1	TGCGCCAGCAGCTTGGCGGAGACAGGACCAAGCACTGAAGCTTTCTTT	CASSLAETGPSTEAFF
once	15	TRBD2	TRBV30	TRBJ2-1	TGTGCCTGCAGACCCAGCGGGAGGGCCTACAATGAGCAGTTCTTC	CACRPSGRAYNEQFF
-	13	-	TRBV7-2	TRBJ2-5	TGTGCCAGCAGCTTAACCCTTTTGGGGACCCAGTACTTC	CASSLTLLGTQYF
few	13	-	TRBV28	TRBJ2-7	TGTGCCAGCACGGGACTCCCATGGCACGAGCAGTACTTC	CASTGLPWHEQYF
-	15	TRBD2	TRBV15	TRBJ2-1	TGTGCCACCAGCAGGGGACTAGCGGGAGACAATGAGCAGTTCTTC	CATSRGLAGDNEQFF
-	17	-	TRBV7-9	TRBJ2-1	TGTGCCAGCAGCTTAGGGGGCAGAATTGAATTGGGTAATGAGCAGTTCTTC	CASSLGGRIELGNEQFF
-	14	-	TRBV28	TRBJ2-6	TGTGCCAGCAGTTTGATTTCTGGGGCCAACGTCCTGACTTTC	CASSLISGANVLTF
few	16	TRBD1	TRBV5-1	TRBJ2-7	TGCGCCAGCAGCTTACTACAGGGACAGGGTAGGAACGAGCAGTACTTC	CASSLLQGQGRNEQYF
-	15	-	TRBV5-1	TRBJ1-5	TGCGCCAGCAGCACCTCGGGACAACGCAATCAGCCCCAGCATTTT	CASSTSGQRNQPQHF
-	21	TRBD1	TRBV30	TRBJ2-6	TGTGCCTGGAGTCGCCAAACCGGGACAGGGGGCTATAACTCTGGGGCCAACGTCCTGACTTTC	CAWSRQTGTGGYNSGANVLTF
-	15	TRBD1	TRBV18	TRBJ2-7	TGTGCCAGCTCACGGACAGGGTTATCCTCCTACGAGCAGTACTTC	CASSRTGLSSYEQYF
many	14	-	TRBV5-1	TRBJ1-2	TGTGCCAGCAGCTTAAGTGGAATTAACTATGGCTACACCTTC	CASSLSGINYGYTF
few	14	TRBD1	TRBV12-3/TRBV12-4	TRBJ1-2	TGTGCCAGCAGTGGTCCGGGACAGGGGTATGGCTACACCTTC	CASSGPGQGYGYTF
-	14	-	TRBV7-9	TRBJ2-7	TGTGCCAGCAGCTCCAGGTCCAGGGGAGACGAGCAGTACTTC	CASSSRSRGDEQYF
-	17	-	TRBV3-1	TRBJ2-1	TGTGCCAGCAGCCCGGGACGAACGACACAAAGCTACAATGAGCAGTTCTTC	CASSPGRTTQSYNEQFF
few	15	-	TRBV7-2	TRBJ2-5	TGTGCCAGCAGCTTAGTTCTAGGTACCCAAGAGACCCAGTACTTC	CASSLVLGTQETQYF
few	18	TRBD2	TRBV7-2	TRBJ2-5	TGTGCCAGCAGCTTAGCAGGGGTTGGCGGGGGGGCTAGAGAGACCCAGTACTTC	CASSLAGVGGGARETQYF
many	15	-	TRBV5-1	TRBJ2-7	TGCGCCAGCAGCTTGGGGGACACAAGCTCCTACGAGCAGTACTTC	CASSLGDTSSYEQYF
-	16	TRBD1	TRBV6-2/TRBV6-3	TRBJ1-1	TGTGCCAGCAGCCACCAACCGGACAGGGGGGACACTGAAGCTTTCTTT	CASSHQPDRGDTEAFF
-	14	-	TRBV7-9	TRBJ2-1	TGTGCCAGCAAATGGGAGGGGGCCTACAATGAGCAGTTCTTC	CASKWEGAYNEQFF
few	17	TRBD2	TRBV7-9	TRBJ2-1	TGTGCCAGCAGCTCCACTACTAGACTAGCGGGACACAATGAGCAGTTCTTC	CASSSTTRLAGHNEQFF
-	15	-	TRBV7-9	TRBJ2-5	TGTGCCAGCAGCTTAGGCACAGGGATATCGGAGACCCAGTACTTC	CASSLGTGISETQYF
-	13	-	TRBV20-1	TRBJ2-2	TGCAGTGCTAGAGGTATACAGGACGGGGAGCTGTTTTTT	CSARGIQDGELFF
few	14	TRBD1	TRBV12-3/TRBV12-4	TRBJ1-4	TGTGCCAGCAGCGAGACAGGGGGTAATGAAAAACTGTTTTTT	CASSETGGNEKLFF
-	16	TRBD2	TRBV6-2/TRBV6-3	TRBJ2-7	TGTGCCAGCAGTTATGGTAGCGGGTCCACCCCCTACGAGCAGTACTTC	CASSYGSGSTPYEQYF
few	16	-	TRBV5-1	TRBJ2-7	TGCGCCAGCAGCTCGCTTGGCCCCCTTGAGCGGGACGAGCAGTACTTC	CASSSLGPLERDEQYF
few	15	TRBD1	TRBV6-2/TRBV6-3	TRBJ1-2	TGTGCCAGCAGTTACCCTTCCGGGACAGGGGGAGGCTACACCTTC	CASSYPSGTGGGYTF